This T cell receptor (beta chain) was recovered during a study of shared clonotypes between healthy human individuals. The unsorted samples took about 90 million PBMCs to get genomic DNA. This clone was observed once. Unmatched junction bases numbered 9, after V lost 5 bases and J lost 3 bases. CDR3 size: 16 residues. Looked up from germline, CDR1 is MDHEN and CDR2 is SYDVKM. On ten immunoSEQ deep assay plates, unsorted PBMC DNA was sequenced. Assay used: immunoSEQ multiplex PCR; TCRdb lists only in-frame clones, some missing. Of fewer than 650,000 clones in the sample, 76% are singletons; the top ten hold 13%.

Source material: PBMCs. V usage is TRBV28 and J usage is TRBJ2-3; 9 bases line up with TRBD2. This clonotype was obtained from a woman in her thirties or forties in good health. Some clones in this sample may be carry-over from other donors' samples. CDR3 DNA: TGTGCCAGCAGTAAGGGCCGCGGGAGGGGTACAGATACGCAGTATTTT. Translation: CASSKGRGRGTDTQYF.